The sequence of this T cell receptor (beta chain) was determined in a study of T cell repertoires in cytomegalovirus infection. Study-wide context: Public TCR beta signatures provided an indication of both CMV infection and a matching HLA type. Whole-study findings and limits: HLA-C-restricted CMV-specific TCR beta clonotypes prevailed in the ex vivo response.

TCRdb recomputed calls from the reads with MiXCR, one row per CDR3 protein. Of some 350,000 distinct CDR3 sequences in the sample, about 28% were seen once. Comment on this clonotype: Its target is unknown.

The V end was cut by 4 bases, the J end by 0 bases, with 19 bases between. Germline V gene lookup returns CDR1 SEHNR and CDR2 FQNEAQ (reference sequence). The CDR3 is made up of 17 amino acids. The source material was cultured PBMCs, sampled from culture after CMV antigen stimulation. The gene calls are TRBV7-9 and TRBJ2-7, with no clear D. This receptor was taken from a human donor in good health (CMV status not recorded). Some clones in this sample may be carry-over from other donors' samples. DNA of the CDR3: TGTGCCAGCAGCTCCCCGGGCGTGGGCTCCCTCTCCTACGAGCAGTACTTC. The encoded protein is CASSSPGVGSLSYEQYF.